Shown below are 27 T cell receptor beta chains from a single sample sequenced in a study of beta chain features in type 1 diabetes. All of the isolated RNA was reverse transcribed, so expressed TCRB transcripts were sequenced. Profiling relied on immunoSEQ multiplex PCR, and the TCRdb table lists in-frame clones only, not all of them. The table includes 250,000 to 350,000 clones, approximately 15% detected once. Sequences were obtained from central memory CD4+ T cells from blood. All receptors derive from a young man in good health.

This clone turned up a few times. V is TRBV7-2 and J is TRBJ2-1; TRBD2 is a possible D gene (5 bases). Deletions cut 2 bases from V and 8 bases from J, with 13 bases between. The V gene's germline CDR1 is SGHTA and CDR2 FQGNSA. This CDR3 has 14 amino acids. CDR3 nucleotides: TGTGCCAGCAGCTTATCTTGGGTCGGGGATGAGCAGTTCTTC. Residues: CASSLSWVGDEQFF.

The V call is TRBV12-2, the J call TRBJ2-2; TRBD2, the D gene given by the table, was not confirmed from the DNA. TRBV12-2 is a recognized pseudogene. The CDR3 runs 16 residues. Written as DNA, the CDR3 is TGTGCAAGTCGCACACCGGGACTTCCTATCTGCGGGGAGCTGTTTTTT. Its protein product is CASRTPGLPICGELFF.

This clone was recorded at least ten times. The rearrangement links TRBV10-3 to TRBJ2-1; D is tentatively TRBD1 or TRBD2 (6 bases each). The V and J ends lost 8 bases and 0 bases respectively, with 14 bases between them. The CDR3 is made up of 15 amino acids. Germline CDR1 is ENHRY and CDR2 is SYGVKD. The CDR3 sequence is CAIGQSGSSYNEQFF. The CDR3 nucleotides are TGTGCCATCGGACAGAGCGGGTCCTCCTACAATGAGCAGTTCTTC.

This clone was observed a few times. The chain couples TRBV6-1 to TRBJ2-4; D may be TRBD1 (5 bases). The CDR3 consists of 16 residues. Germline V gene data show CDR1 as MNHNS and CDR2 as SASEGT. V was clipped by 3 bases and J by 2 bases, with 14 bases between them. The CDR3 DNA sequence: TGTGCCAGCAGTGATCTCGGAGACAGTTCCAAAAACATTCAGTACTTC. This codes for CASSDLGDSSKNIQYF.

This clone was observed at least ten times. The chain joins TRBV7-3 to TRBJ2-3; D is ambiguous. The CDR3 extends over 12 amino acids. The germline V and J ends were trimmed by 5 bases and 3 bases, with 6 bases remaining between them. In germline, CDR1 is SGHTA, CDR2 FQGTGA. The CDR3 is CASSPATDTQYF. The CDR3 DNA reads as TGTGCCAGCAGCCCAGCAACAGATACGCAGTATTTT.

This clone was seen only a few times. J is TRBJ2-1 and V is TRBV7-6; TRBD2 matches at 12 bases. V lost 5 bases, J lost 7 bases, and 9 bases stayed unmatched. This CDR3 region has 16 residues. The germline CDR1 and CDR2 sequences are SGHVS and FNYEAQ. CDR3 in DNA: TGTGCCAGCAGCCCCAGGACTAGCGGGGTTGATAATGAGCAGTTCTTC. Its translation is CASSPRTSGVDNEQFF.

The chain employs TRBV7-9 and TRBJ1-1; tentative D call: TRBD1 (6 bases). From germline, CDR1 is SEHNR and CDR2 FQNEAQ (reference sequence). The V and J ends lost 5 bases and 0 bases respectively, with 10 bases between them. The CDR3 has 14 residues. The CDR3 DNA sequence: TGTGCCAGCAGCCGGGGACAAATGAACACTGAAGCTTTCTTT. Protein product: CASSRGQMNTEAFF.

CDR3 amino acids: CASNRRVYYGYTF. CDR3 DNA: TGTGCCAGCAACCGCAGGGTCTACTATGGCTACACCTTC. This sequence joins TRBV5-6 and TRBJ1-2, with D possibly matching TRBD1 (5 bases). Germline CDR1 is SGHDT and CDR2 is YYEEEE. V lost 6 bases to trimming and J lost 3 bases, with 12 bases between them. This CDR3 has 13 residues.

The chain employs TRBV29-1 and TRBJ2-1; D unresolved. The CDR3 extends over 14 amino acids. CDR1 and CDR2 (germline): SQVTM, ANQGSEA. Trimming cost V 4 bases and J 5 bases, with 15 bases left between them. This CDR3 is CSVVYYANNNEQFF. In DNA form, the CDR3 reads TGCAGCGTTGTTTACTACGCCAACAACAATGAGCAGTTCTTC.

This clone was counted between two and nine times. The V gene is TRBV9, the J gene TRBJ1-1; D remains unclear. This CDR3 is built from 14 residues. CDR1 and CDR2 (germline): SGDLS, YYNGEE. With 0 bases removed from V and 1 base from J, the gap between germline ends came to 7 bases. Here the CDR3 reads CASSVEPSNTEAFF. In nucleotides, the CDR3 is TGTGCCAGCAGCGTAGAACCCTCGAACACTGAAGCTTTCTTT.

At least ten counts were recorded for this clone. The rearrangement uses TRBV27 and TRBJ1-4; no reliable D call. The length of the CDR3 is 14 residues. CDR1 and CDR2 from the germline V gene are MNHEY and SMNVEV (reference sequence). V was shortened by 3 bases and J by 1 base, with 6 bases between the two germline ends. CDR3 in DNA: TGTGCCAGCAGTTTGTGGGGAACTAATGAAAAACTGTTTTTT. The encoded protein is CASSLWGTNEKLFF.

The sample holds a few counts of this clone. This chain's CDR3 is CASSPARTTNYGYTF. CDR3 nucleotide sequence: TGTGCCAGCAGCCCAGCGAGGACAACTAACTATGGCTACACCTTC. J is TRBJ1-2 and V is TRBV4-2; D may be TRBD1 (5 bases). The ends were cut back, 4 bases at V and 0 bases at J, with 12 bases in the middle. The germline V gene has CDR1 LGHNA and CDR2 YNFKEQ. The CDR3 has 15 amino acids.

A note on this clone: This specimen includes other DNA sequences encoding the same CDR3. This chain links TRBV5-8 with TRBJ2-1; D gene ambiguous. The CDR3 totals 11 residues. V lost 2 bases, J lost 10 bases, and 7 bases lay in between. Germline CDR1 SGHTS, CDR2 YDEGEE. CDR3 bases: TGTGCCAGCAGCTTCCGGTACGAGCAGTTCTTC. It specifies CASSFRYEQFF.

The CDR3 spells CAWSHKGTDTQYF. CDR3 in DNA: TGTGCCTGGAGTCACAAAGGCACAGATACGCAGTATTTT. V usage is TRBV30 and J usage is TRBJ2-3, with D unresolved. Trimming stripped 2 bases from V and 1 base from J, with 7 bases between. This CDR3 is 13 amino acids long. Germline V lookup: CDR1 GTSNPN, CDR2 SVGIG (reference sequence).

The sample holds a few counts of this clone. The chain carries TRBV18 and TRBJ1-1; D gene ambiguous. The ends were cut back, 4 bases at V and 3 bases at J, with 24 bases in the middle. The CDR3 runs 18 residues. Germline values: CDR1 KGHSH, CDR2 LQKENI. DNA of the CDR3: TGTGCCAGCTCACTCAAAGGTGGAAAAACGGACTGGTACACTGAAGCTTTCTTT. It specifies CASSLKGGKTDWYTEAFF.

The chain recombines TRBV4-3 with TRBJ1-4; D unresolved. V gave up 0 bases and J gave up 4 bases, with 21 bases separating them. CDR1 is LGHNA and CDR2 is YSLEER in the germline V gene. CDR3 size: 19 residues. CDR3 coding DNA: TGCGCCAGCAGCCAAGATTATTCCAACTACCAGCGGGATAATGAAAAACTGTTTTTT. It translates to CASSQDYSNYQRDNEKLFF.

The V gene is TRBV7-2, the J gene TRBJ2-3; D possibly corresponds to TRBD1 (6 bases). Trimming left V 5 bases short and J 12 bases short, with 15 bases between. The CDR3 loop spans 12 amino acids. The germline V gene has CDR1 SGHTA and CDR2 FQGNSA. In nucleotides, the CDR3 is TGTGCCAGCAGCCCAGAGGTGGGGGCACAGTATTTT. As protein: CASSPEVGAQYF.

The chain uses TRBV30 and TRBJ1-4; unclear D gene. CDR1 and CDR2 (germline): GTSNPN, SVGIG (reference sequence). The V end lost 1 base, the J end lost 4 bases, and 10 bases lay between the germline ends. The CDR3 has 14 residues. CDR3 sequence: CAWSAGLSNEKLFF. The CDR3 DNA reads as TGTGCCTGGAGTGCTGGACTGAGTAATGAAAAACTGTTTTTT.

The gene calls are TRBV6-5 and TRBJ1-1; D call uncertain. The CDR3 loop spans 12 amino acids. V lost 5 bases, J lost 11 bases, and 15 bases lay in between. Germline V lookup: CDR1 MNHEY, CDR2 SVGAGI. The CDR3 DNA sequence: TGTGCCAGCAGTGCACTTCACTACGGGGCTTTCTTT. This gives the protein CASSALHYGAFF.

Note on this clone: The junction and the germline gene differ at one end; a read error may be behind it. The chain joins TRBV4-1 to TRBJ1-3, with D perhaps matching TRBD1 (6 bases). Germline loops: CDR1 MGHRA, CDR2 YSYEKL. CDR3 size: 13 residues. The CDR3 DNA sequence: TGTGCCAGCAGCCAAGAAACAGGGAACACCATATATTTT. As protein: CASSQETGNTIYF.

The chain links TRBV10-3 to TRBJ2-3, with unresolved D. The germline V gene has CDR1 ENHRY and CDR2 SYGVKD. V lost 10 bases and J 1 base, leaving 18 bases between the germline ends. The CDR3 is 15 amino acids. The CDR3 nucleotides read TGTGCCAGCACCGCCGCGTCCTCTGGCACAGATACGCAGTATTTT. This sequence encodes CASTAASSGTDTQYF.

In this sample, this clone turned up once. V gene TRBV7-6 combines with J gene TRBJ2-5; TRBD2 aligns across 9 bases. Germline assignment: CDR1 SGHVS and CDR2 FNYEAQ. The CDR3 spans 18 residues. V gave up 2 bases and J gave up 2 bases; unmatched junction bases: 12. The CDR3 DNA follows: TGTGCCAGCAGCTTATATGGGATTTCTAGCGGGGATCAAGAGACCCAGTACTTC. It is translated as CASSLYGISSGDQETQYF.

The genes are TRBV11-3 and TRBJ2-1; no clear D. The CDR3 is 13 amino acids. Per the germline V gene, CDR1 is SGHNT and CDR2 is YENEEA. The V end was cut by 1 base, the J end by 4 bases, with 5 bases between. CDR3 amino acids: CASSLVRYNEQFF. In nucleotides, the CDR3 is TGTGCCAGCAGCTTAGTAAGATACAATGAGCAGTTCTTC.

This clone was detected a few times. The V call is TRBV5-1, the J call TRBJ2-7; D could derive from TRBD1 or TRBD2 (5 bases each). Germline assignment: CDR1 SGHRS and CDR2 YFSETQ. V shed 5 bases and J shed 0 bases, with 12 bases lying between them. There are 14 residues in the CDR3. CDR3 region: CASRPGPSSYEQYF. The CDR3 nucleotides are TGCGCCAGCAGACCGGGACCGAGCTCCTACGAGCAGTACTTC. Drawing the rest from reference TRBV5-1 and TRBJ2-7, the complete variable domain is KAGVTQTPRYLIKTRGQQVTLSCSPISGHRSVSWYQQTPGQGLQFLFEYFSETQRNKGNFPGRFSGRQFSNSRSEMNVSTLELGDSALYLCASRPGPSSYEQYFGPGTRLTVT.

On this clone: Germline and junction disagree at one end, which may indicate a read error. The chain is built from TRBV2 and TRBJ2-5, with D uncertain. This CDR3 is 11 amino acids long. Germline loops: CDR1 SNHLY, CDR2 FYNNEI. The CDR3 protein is CASSPTDAQNF. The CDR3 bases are TGTGCCAGCAGTCCTACAGACGCCCAAAACTTC.

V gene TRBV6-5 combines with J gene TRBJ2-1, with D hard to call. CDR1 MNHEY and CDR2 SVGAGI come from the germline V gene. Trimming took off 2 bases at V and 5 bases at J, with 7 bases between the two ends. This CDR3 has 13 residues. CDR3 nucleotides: TGTGCCAGCAGTTACATCGGCAACAATGAGCAGTTCTTC. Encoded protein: CASSYIGNNEQFF.

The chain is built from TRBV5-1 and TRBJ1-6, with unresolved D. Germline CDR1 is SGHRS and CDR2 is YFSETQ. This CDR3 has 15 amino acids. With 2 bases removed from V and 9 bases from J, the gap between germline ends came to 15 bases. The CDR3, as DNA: TGCGCCAGCAGCTTAGACCCGGGAGGAGGTTCACCCCTCCACTTT. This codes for CASSLDPGGGSPLHF.